Detailed here is one TCR beta chain. Its antigen is still unknown. The data are from a study of cytomegalovirus exposure and HLA in healthy donors. General study results and limits: Usually a TCR sequence was rare, but some public TCRs were found in many donors.

The length of the CDR3 is 14 residues. Germline lookup yields CDR1 MNHEY and CDR2 SMNVEV (reference sequence). The junction had 5 bases not matched to a gene; V was cut back by 7 bases and J by 4 bases. 60 Vbeta and 13 Jbeta primers were used in PCR. Here immunoSEQ multiplex PCR was the method, and the copy in TCRdb shows in-frame clones only, minus some. The table lists about 200,000 clones, around 80% of them singletons. The source material was PBMCs. The chain combines TRBV27 with TRBJ2-5; 11 nucleotides agree with TRBD2. The receptor was isolated from a woman in her twenties or thirties in good health and CMV-seropositive. The CDR3, as DNA: TGTGCCAGCACGGCTAGCGGGAGGACAGAGACCCAGTACTTC. Residues: CASTASGRTETQYF.